This TCR beta chain was captured by sequencing in a study of cytotoxic CD8 clonotypes in ibrutinib-treated CLL. Repertoires were generated with immunoSEQ multiplex PCR, while TCRdb's copy carries only in-frame clones and drops some. The sample consists of 20,000 to 25,000 clones, roughly four fifths of them appearing once. Unmatched junction bases numbered 7, after V lost 7 bases and J lost 4 bases. CDR3 size: 16 residues. Per the germline V gene, CDR1 is SGHNT and CDR2 is YENEEA. Whole-study results and caveats: Upon ibrutinib response clonality rose, and upon progression it fell back toward baseline. Public clonotypes proved infrequent, and on treatment they shrank or remained steady. Clonality correlated strongly with circulating CD8+ T cells and exceeded age-matched healthy donors at baseline.

Worth noting for this clone: The antigen is undetermined.

The specimen comprised PBMCs, sampled before ibrutinib treatment. The TCR was taken from a human donor with chronic lymphocytic leukemia. The V call is TRBV11-3, the J call TRBJ2-2; TRBD2 matches at 12 bases. CDR3 sequence reads: CASNGGLAGRTGELFF. CDR3 nucleotides: TGTGCCAGCAACGGAGGACTAGCGGGACGCACCGGGGAGCTGTTTTTT. Full variable domain (outside the CDR3, taken from reference TRBV11-3 and TRBJ2-2): EAGVVQSPRYKIIEKKQPVAFWCNPISGHNTLYWYLQNLGQGPELLIRYENEEAVDDSQLPKDRFSAERLKGVDSTLKIQPAELGDSAVYLCASNGGLAGRTGELFFGEGSRLTVL.